This T cell receptor (beta chain) derives from a study of blood T cell repertoires in COVID-19 (dated by TCRdb to 2020 to 2021). Background on the whole study: Samples from collaborators originated in the United States, Italy and Spain and spanned both the acute and convalescent phases of COVID-19. The prospective study material was composed of cDNA or gDNA derived from T cells, B-cell-depleted T cells, or PBMCs. The dataset comprised deeply sampled blood TCRbeta repertoires from subjects exposed to, actively infected with, or recovered from COVID-19. The repertoires were released in a freely available public database intended as a resource for research on the immune response to SARS-CoV-2. The samples were drawn from two sources: the first 160 participants of the ongoing ImmuneRACE study, and 950 to 1,500 subjects contributed by 6 global collaborators. Sample metadata almost always included a de-identified subject ID, COVID-19 status, age in years and sex. Where HLA class I and class II types were available, the types were taken from metadata supplied by the sample provider, not from assay-based typing. General study outcomes and caveats: Clinical and demographic metadata were provided uncurated, with the amount varying by source and participant.

The immunoSEQ Assay, a bias-controlled multiplex PCR, was used to amplify TCRbeta CDR3 regions from genomic DNA. As for how the authors treated the data: Within the assay, amplification of reference gene primers was used to estimate how many nucleated cells each sample contained. To quantify the absolute abundance of each unique TCRbeta CDR3 rearrangement, sequence reads were collapsed and filtered. For each sample, productive Simpson clonality was calculated by taking the square root of Simpson's diversity index across productive rearrangements. TCRdb took over this immuneACCESS table, retaining in-frame rearrangements with V and J assigned. Such tables are incomplete; in checked studies, under half of the missing clones stem from an unresolved V gene, and the remainder is unexplained. The V and J calls and clone size are taken from that table; D and trimming were inferred from the DNA. Recorded for this sample are roughly 120,000 clones; over 75% of them occurred a single time. The top ten hold about 6.6% of the sample.

Each collaborating institution followed its own protocols to collect whole blood in K2EDTA tubes. Collaborator samples were shipped for TCRbeta analysis as frozen whole blood, isolated PBMCs, or DNA extracted from either sample type. About this clone itself: Its antigen is not yet known. Base quality data are lacking; no much larger clone is found one base away.

This TCR was recovered from a woman aged 45 to 65 with acute or convalescent COVID-19. Sequenced sample: peripheral blood.

The DNA is as follows: TGTGCCAGCAGTGCGTACGGGGGGGTATACGAGCAGTACTTC. Translated, this is CASSAYGGVYEQYF. Rearrangement joined TRBV25-1 to TRBJ2-7, and 8 bases in between align with TRBD2. From a lookup of the germline V gene, CDR1 and CDR2 are MGHDK and SYGVNS. Taken from cysteine to phenylalanine, the CDR3 has 14 residues. Solely the CDR3 DNA is kept, with 42 bases framed from the first base. From V the trimming removes 4 bases and from J it removes 4 bases, while the gene matches leave 6 bases of the junction unaccounted for.